This TCR beta chain derives from a study of tumor-infiltrating lymphocytes in primary liver carcinoma. In the study overall: Primary liver carcinoma, confirmed by histopathology, was surgically resected. The five patients, who were men and women, ranged in age from 30 to 69 years. Findings and caveats of the study: Tumor-adjacent and tumor-blood pairs shared less of their repertoires than tumor region pairs shared. Samples were bulk unsorted, so CD4+ and CD8+ repertoires were not compared.

From germline, CDR1 is PRHDT and CDR2 FYEKMQ (reference sequence). The CDR3 spans 15 residues. From roughly 0.55 ug of total RNA, TCR beta-specific cDNA was reverse-transcribed using a constant-region primer. Libraries for TCR beta were built through three nested multiplex PCR rounds, which together made up a slightly modified ARM-PCR procedure. The study ran its first two PCR rounds for approximately 10 cycles each, using TRBV1-TRBV30 forward primers and a C-beta reverse primer. TCRdb passed the multiplex PCR reads through MiXCR, listing each CDR3 protein once. This table holds almost 200,000 distinct CDR3 sequences, almost 65% found once. Germline DNA was extracted alongside blood RNA, which was obtained from unsorted whole blood. Remarks on this clonotype: Its antigen is currently unknown. Germline and junction disagree at one end, which may indicate a read error.

The sequenced material came from peripheral blood. The rearrangement uses TRBV13 and TRBJ2-7; D gene ambiguous. The receptor was isolated from a woman aged 55 to 70 with primary liver carcinoma and hepatitis B virus infection. CDR3 in amino acids: CTSSYEGSSVGERYF. CDR3 coding DNA: TGTACCAGCAGCTATGAAGGATCGTCCGTAGGCGAGCGGTACTTC.